This TCR beta chain was identified in a study of regulatory and conventional T cells in RAG deficiency. General study points: Treg unique TCR beta sequences were approximately 100-fold fewer in Omenn syndrome and CID/AS patients than controls.

Genomic DNA came from blood conventional CD4+ T cells gated CD25-low CD127-high. CDR1 MNHEY and CDR2 SMNVEV come from the germline V gene (reference sequence). The CDR3 runs to 16 residues. V dropped 5 bases and J dropped 2; count of bases not matched to a gene: 9. Comment on this clone: As yet, its antigen is unknown.

Data came from immunoSEQ multiplex PCR; TCRdb stores just in-frame clones and leaves some out. The table lists some 31,000 clones, over 90% of them singletons. These records were also assigned to another study, of regulatory T cells. Per that study: Primers: 52 TRBV forward and 13 TRBJ reverse.

Sample: CD25- CD4+ T cells sorted from blood. This rearrangement joins TRBV27 to TRBJ2-5, with 9 bases aligning to TRBD2. The TCR comes from a human donor in good health. This CDR3 is CASSPRLAATQETQYF. The CDR3 region has the DNA TGTGCCAGCAGTCCCCGACTAGCGGCGACGCAAGAGACCCAGTACTTC.